These 23 T cell receptor beta chains originate from one sample sequenced in a study of cytomegalovirus exposure and HLA in healthy donors (dated by TCRdb to 2015 to 2018). The library was obtained by the immunoSEQ multiplex PCR assay. A mixture of 60 forward primers for TCR Vbeta segments and 13 reverse primers for TCR Jbeta segments was used in the multiplex PCR. TCRdb carries this immuneACCESS record with in-frame sequences only. Its versions omit some clonotypes, under half of them owing to an unresolved V gene in the studies checked, with the rest unexplained. A total of 120,000 or so clones appear in this sample, around 75% of them only once. 2% to 2.5% of the sample comes from the top ten. Sequencing was carried out using PBMCs. The origin of the receptors is a man aged 25-40 years in good health and CMV-seronegative.

This chain links TRBV19 with TRBJ2-3, with no clear D. With 4 bases removed from V and 0 bases from J, the gap between germline ends came to 14 bases. CDR3 size: 16 residues. Germline-derived CDR1 and CDR2 are LNHDA and SQIVND (reference sequence). The CDR3 is CASSRAHSGSTDTQYF. For the CDR3, the DNA is TGTGCCAGTAGTAGGGCCCATTCTGGAAGCACAGATACGCAGTATTTT.

The J gene is TRBJ1-5, the V gene TRBV5-6; 8 bases line up with TRBD1. Per germline, CDR1 SGHDT and CDR2 YYEEEE. This CDR3 contains 15 residues. Trimming took 4 bases from V and 5 from J; bases not matched to a gene: 8. CDR3: CASSGGTGRYQPQHF. The CDR3 DNA reads as TGTGCCAGCAGCGGGGGGACAGGACGCTATCAGCCCCAGCATTTT. The complete variable domain, with remaining parts taken from reference TRBV5-6 and TRBJ1-5, reads DAGVTQSPTHLIKTRGQQVTLRCSPKSGHDTVSWYQQALGQGPQFIFQYYEEEERQRGNFPDRFSGHQFPNYSSELNVNALLLGDSALYLCASSGGTGRYQPQHFGDGTRLSIL.

The V call is TRBV7-9, the J call TRBJ2-7, with 8 bases matching TRBD1. Germline V gene lookup returns CDR1 SEHNR and CDR2 FQNEAQ (reference sequence). Trimming removed 3 bases from V and 2 bases from J; junction bases left unmatched: 9. This CDR3 has 16 residues. This CDR3 reads CASSLGKGQDTYEQYF. The CDR3 coding sequence is TGTGCCAGCAGCTTGGGTAAGGGACAGGACACCTACGAGCAGTACTTC.

V usage is TRBV30 and J usage is TRBJ2-5; 7 nucleotides line up with TRBD2. V was clipped by 2 bases and J by 1 base; unmatched bases: 10. The CDR3 contains 16 residues. Per germline, CDR1 GTSNPN and CDR2 SVGIG (reference sequence). The CDR3, as DNA: TGTGCCTGGAGTCAAGGGGAGGGCGCGGGCCAAGAGACCCAGTACTTC. This translates into CAWSQGEGAGQETQYF.

The V and J genes are TRBV7-9 and TRBJ2-3; weak D call: TRBD1 (6 bases). Germline CDR1 is SEHNR and CDR2 is FQNEAQ (reference sequence). V shed 1 base and J shed 0 bases, with 8 bases lying between them. This CDR3 is built from 15 residues. As DNA, the CDR3 is TGTGCCAGCAGCTTAGAGGGGGTCAGCACAGATACGCAGTATTTT. This translates into CASSLEGVSTDTQYF. The full variable domain, completed using reference TRBV7-9 and TRBJ2-3, is DTGVSQNPRHKITKRGQNVTFRCDPISEHNRLYWYRQTLGQGPEFLTYFQNEAQLEKSRLLSDRFSAERPKGSFSTLEIQRTEQGDSAMYLCASSLEGVSTDTQYFGPGTRLTVL.

This chain connects TRBV7-2 to TRBJ1-2; D gene ambiguous. The CDR3 consists of 16 residues. Germline-derived CDR1 and CDR2 are SGHTA and FQGNSA. V shed 5 bases and J shed 5 bases, with 21 bases lying between them. The CDR3 coding sequence is TGTGCCAGCAGCCTCGGGGTGGGGTCTGTTCCATATGGCTACACCTTC. It is translated as CASSLGVGSVPYGYTF.

This clone was recorded once. The genes are TRBV19 and TRBJ1-1; D unclear. Trimming removed 8 bases from V and 0 bases from J, with 10 bases in between. This CDR3 has 13 residues. Germline V gene lookup returns CDR1 LNHDA and CDR2 SQIVND (reference sequence). CDR3 coding DNA: TGTGCCAGTTTTAGGACTATGAACACTGAAGCTTTCTTT. Its protein product is CASFRTMNTEAFF.

There are a few counts of this clone. CDR3 in amino acids: CARSPGQDNEKLFF. For the CDR3, the DNA is TGTGCCAGAAGCCCGGGACAGGACAATGAAAAACTGTTTTTT. The chain recombines TRBV5-3 with TRBJ1-4, with 8 bases matching TRBD1. TRBV5-3 is flagged as an ORF with uncertain function. This CDR3 spans 14 amino acids. V gave up 4 bases and J gave up 5 bases; unmatched junction bases: 4.

This chain joins TRBV9 and TRBJ1-1; 8 bases match TRBD1. Per germline, CDR1 SGDLS and CDR2 YYNGEE. The ends lost 3 bases at V and 8 bases at J; junction bases unmatched: 9. CDR3 length equals 14 residues. The CDR3 loop reads CASSAPDREREAFF. Written as DNA, the CDR3 is TGTGCCAGCAGCGCTCCGGACAGGGAAAGGGAAGCTTTCTTT. Looking up the rest from reference TRBV9 and TRBJ1-1 gives the full variable domain: DSGVTQTPKHLITATGQRVTLRCSPRSGDLSVYWYQQSLDQGLQFLIQYYNGEERAKGNILERFSAQQFPDLHSELNLSSLELGDSALYFCASSAPDREREAFFGQGTRLTVV.

This rearrangement joins TRBV5-1 to TRBJ2-1; D possibly corresponds to TRBD2 (6 bases). There are 14 residues in the CDR3. The V end was cut by 6 bases, the J end by 4 bases, with 14 bases between. Germline CDR1 is SGHRS and CDR2 is YFSETQ. Here the CDR3 DNA reads TGCGCCAGCACGGGTGCGGGGAAGTACAATGAGCAGTTCTTC. Its translation is CASTGAGKYNEQFF. The variable domain in full, completed from reference TRBV5-1 and TRBJ2-1, reads KAGVTQTPRYLIKTRGQQVTLSCSPISGHRSVSWYQQTPGQGLQFLFEYFSETQRNKGNFPGRFSGRQFSNSRSEMNVSTLELGDSALYLCASTGAGKYNEQFFGPGTRLTVL.

This rearrangement joins TRBV15 to TRBJ1-4; D uncertain. Between the trimmed V and J ends, which lost 7 bases and 5 bases, there was a span of 14 bases. The CDR3 runs 14 residues. Germline CDR1 and CDR2: LNHNV and YYDKDF (reference sequence). The CDR3 here is CATKSGDLNEKLFF. The CDR3 bases are TGTGCCACCAAATCGGGAGATCTAAATGAAAAACTGTTTTTT.

This clone was detected once. The genes are TRBV30 and TRBJ2-2; 10 bases map to TRBD1. The ends lost 8 bases at V and 3 bases at J; junction bases unmatched: 9. CDR1 is GTSNPN, CDR2 SVGIG, per germline (reference sequence). The CDR3 is 15 amino acids. DNA of the CDR3: TGTGCCGGGACCGGGACAGGGGCTCACACCGGGGAGCTGTTTTTT. This codes for CAGTGTGAHTGELFF.

The genes are TRBV19 and TRBJ2-3; TRBD2 agrees at 13 bases. The junction had 9 bases not matched to a gene; V was cut back by 5 bases and J by 4 bases. Germline CDR1 and CDR2: LNHDA and SQIVND (reference sequence). The CDR3 spans 17 residues. The CDR3 DNA reads as TGTGCCAGTAGTCGGACTAGCGGGGGAGTGGGGGCAGATACGCAGTATTTT. The encoded protein is CASSRTSGGVGADTQYF.

CDR3 DNA sequence: TGTGCCAGCTTAAGGGGGCGGGCAGATACGCAGTATTTT. It codes for CASLRGRADTQYF. The rearrangement uses TRBV6-6 and TRBJ2-3; TRBD1 matches at 7 bases. The CDR3 loop spans 13 amino acids. CDR1 is MNHNY, CDR2 SVGAGI, per germline (reference sequence). V lost 8 bases and J lost 4; bases outside the gene matches: 6.

This clone was seen only a few times. The V call is TRBV7-9, the J call TRBJ2-7, with 8 bases fitting TRBD1. The CDR3 is 15 residues long. CDR1 and CDR2 (germline): SEHNR, FQNEAQ (reference sequence). J gave up 5 bases and V 3 bases, and 9 bases lay outside the gene matches. The CDR3 region has the DNA TGTGCCAGCAGCTTCGCAGGGGGCATCCCTAACGAGCAGTACTTC. Translating gives CASSFAGGIPNEQYF.

V usage is TRBV28 and J usage is TRBJ2-1; D may be TRBD1 (6 bases). This CDR3 has 13 amino acids. Germline CDR1 is MDHEN and CDR2 is SYDVKM. V was clipped by 3 bases and J by 8 bases, with 11 bases between them. DNA of the CDR3: TGTGCCAGCAGTTTTCAGGGGTCGGATGAGCAGTTCTTC. It yields the protein CASSFQGSDEQFF.

In this sample, this clone turned up a few times. The chain couples TRBV5-1 to TRBJ2-4; 8 bases line up with TRBD2. The length of the CDR3 is 15 residues. Unmatched junction bases numbered 6, after V lost 2 bases and J lost 5 bases. Germline lookup yields CDR1 SGHRS and CDR2 YFSETQ. The CDR3, as DNA: TGCGCCAGCAGCTTAAGGACTAGCCCCCAAAACATTCAGTACTTC. It yields the protein CASSLRTSPQNIQYF. The whole variable domain, filled in from reference TRBV5-1 and TRBJ2-4, reads KAGVTQTPRYLIKTRGQQVTLSCSPISGHRSVSWYQQTPGQGLQFLFEYFSETQRNKGNFPGRFSGRQFSNSRSEMNVSTLELGDSALYLCASSLRTSPQNIQYFGAGTRLSVL.

This clone was detected a few times. V is TRBV5-3 and J is TRBJ2-5; unclear D gene. TRBV5-3 is an ORF, and what it does is uncertain. The CDR3 length is 11 residues. Trimming shortened V by 10 bases and J by 3 bases, and 10 bases separated the two germline ends. CDR3 DNA sequence: TGTGCCGAGAACGTGGAAGAGACCCAGTACTTC. It encodes CAENVEETQYF.

The V call is TRBV19, the J call TRBJ2-1, with D maybe TRBD1 (5 bases). The CDR3 consists of 12 residues. Germline CDR1 LNHDA, CDR2 SQIVND (reference sequence). Trimming took 3 bases from V and 7 from J, leaving 7 bases between them. CDR3 loop: CASSMDMNEQFF. Here the CDR3 DNA reads TGTGCCAGTAGTATGGACATGAATGAGCAGTTCTTC.

This chain uses TRBV19 with TRBJ2-1, with D tentatively TRBD1 (5 bases). The V end lost 3 bases, the J end lost 8 bases, and 11 bases lay between the germline ends. Germline assignment: CDR1 LNHDA and CDR2 SQIVND (reference sequence). The CDR3 consists of 13 residues. CDR3 sequence: CASSIRQRDEQFF. The CDR3 DNA reads as TGTGCCAGTAGTATCCGACAGCGAGATGAGCAGTTCTTC.

This rearrangement joins TRBV7-9 to TRBJ1-2, with TRBD1 as a possible D gene (6 bases). Germline CDR1 and CDR2: SEHNR and FQNEAQ (reference sequence). The CDR3 sequence is 14 residues long. V was shortened by 1 base and J by 4 bases, with 10 bases between the two germline ends. The CDR3 DNA reads as TGTGCCAGCAGCTTAGTAGGGGGTGCCTATGGCTACACCTTC. Amino acid sequence: CASSLVGGAYGYTF.

This clone was seen only a few times. The chain combines TRBV6-1 with TRBJ1-5, with TRBD1 identical over 9 bases. Trimming cost V 10 bases and J 7 bases; bases outside gene matches: 8. The germline V gene has CDR1 MNHNS and CDR2 SASEGT. CDR3 length: 13 residues. CDR3: CAIPGQGDQPQHF. DNA for the CDR3: TGTGCCATCCCGGGACAGGGCGACCAGCCCCAGCATTTT.

The CDR3 bases are TGTGCCAGCAGTTCCCTGGACAGGTGGAACACTGAAGCTTTCTTT. Translating gives CASSSLDRWNTEAFF. This rearrangement joins TRBV27 to TRBJ1-1, with TRBD1 matching over 7 bases. Germline-derived CDR1 and CDR2 are MNHEY and SMNVEV (reference sequence). This CDR3 comprises 15 residues. J gave up 1 base and V 4 bases, and 6 bases lay outside the gene matches.